Listed below are T cell receptor beta chains from one sample, sequenced in a study of blood T cell repertoires in COVID-19. Some clones are missing from TCRdb's copy, which holds only in-frame ones; the method was immunoSEQ multiplex PCR. The repertoire holds a few hundred thousand clones, with around 86% as singletons. The sequencing input was peripheral blood. The source is a woman in her forties or fifties with acute or convalescent COVID-19. CDR3s include the opening cysteine and the closing phenylalanine or tryptophan. Fields, in order: clone size, J gene, V gene, D gene, CDR3 DNA, CDR3 protein. D genes are given only for firm matches. Clone size is shown for a subset of rows, as once, few, many or a class of expanded clone.

clone size: .; J gene: TRBJ1-6; V gene: TRBV7-9; D gene: TRBD1; CDR3 DNA: TGTGCCAGCAGCCCGTTAACAGGGGAGAATTCACCCCTCCACTTT; CDR3 protein: CASSPLTGENSPLHF
clone size: .; J gene: TRBJ1-2; V gene: TRBV27; D gene: TRBD1; CDR3 DNA: TGTGCCAGCAAGGACAGGGCTCTATTAGGCTACACCTTC; CDR3 protein: CASKDRALLGYTF
clone size: .; J gene: TRBJ2-2; V gene: TRBV9; D gene: .; CDR3 DNA: TGTGCCAGCAGCCAAGCAAGCGCTATCGGGGAGCTGTTTTTT; CDR3 protein: CASSQASAIGELFF
clone size: .; J gene: TRBJ2-3; V gene: TRBV7-3; D gene: .; CDR3 DNA: TGTGCCAGCAGCACACGGACAGTCGGTCCTAGCACAGATACGCAGTATTTT; CDR3 protein: CASSTRTVGPSTDTQYF
clone size: .; J gene: TRBJ2-1; V gene: TRBV5-1; D gene: TRBD2; CDR3 DNA: TGCGCCAGCAGCCCCCGTCGTTCTAGCGGAGCTTACAATGAGCAGTTCTTC; CDR3 protein: CASSPRRSSGAYNEQFF
clone size: .; J gene: TRBJ2-2; V gene: TRBV5-1; D gene: .; CDR3 DNA: TGCGCCAGCAGCTTGGGGGACAGGAACTTAGCGGGAGCGTACACCGGGGAGCTGTTTTTT; CDR3 protein: CASSLGDRNLAGAYTGELFF
clone size: .; J gene: TRBJ1-4; V gene: TRBV27; D gene: .; CDR3 DNA: TGTGCCAGCAGTTTACGGGGCAGGGGTGGTGAAAAACTGTTTTTT; CDR3 protein: CASSLRGRGGEKLFF
clone size: .; J gene: TRBJ2-3; V gene: TRBV5-1; D gene: TRBD1; CDR3 DNA: TGCGCCAGCAGCTTGGGGGGGACAGGGAGAGATACGCAGTATTTT; CDR3 protein: CASSLGGTGRDTQYF
clone size: .; J gene: TRBJ1-6; V gene: TRBV19; D gene: .; CDR3 DNA: TGTGCCAGTAGACAGACAGCTTATAATTCACCCCTCCACTTT; CDR3 protein: CASRQTAYNSPLHF
clone size: .; J gene: TRBJ1-1; V gene: TRBV20-1; D gene: .; CDR3 DNA: TGCAGTGCTAGTGACAGAGCGCTGAACACTGAAGCTTTCTTT; CDR3 protein: CSASDRALNTEAFF
clone size: .; J gene: TRBJ2-5; V gene: TRBV9; D gene: TRBD2; CDR3 DNA: TGTGCCAGCAGCTCCGGGACTAGCGGGAGCCGGAGCCAAGAGACCCAGTACTTC; CDR3 protein: CASSSGTSGSRSQETQYF
clone size: once; J gene: TRBJ1-5; V gene: TRBV6-5; D gene: .; CDR3 DNA: TGTGCCAGCAGTTCCGCTGACAGCGAAGTTGGGCCCCAGCATTTT; CDR3 protein: CASSSADSEVGPQHF
clone size: few; J gene: TRBJ1-6; V gene: TRBV28; D gene: .; CDR3 DNA: TGTGCCAGCAGTAAACAGGGCAGAGGGAATTCACCCCTCCACTTT; CDR3 protein: CASSKQGRGNSPLHF
clone size: .; J gene: TRBJ2-5; V gene: TRBV4-3; D gene: .; CDR3 DNA: TGCGCCAGCAGCCAGGACAGTGGAGAGACCCAGTACTTC; CDR3 protein: CASSQDSGETQYF
clone size: .; J gene: TRBJ2-1; V gene: TRBV6-5; D gene: .; CDR3 DNA: TGTGCCAGCAGCCGTCTCGCTAACAATGAGCAGTTCTTC; CDR3 protein: CASSRLANNEQFF
clone size: .; J gene: TRBJ2-7; V gene: TRBV18; D gene: .; CDR3 DNA: TGTGCCAGCCAGCCAACAGGAAGCTCCTACGAGCAGTACTTC; CDR3 protein: CASQPTGSSYEQYF
clone size: .; J gene: TRBJ1-2; V gene: TRBV10-3; D gene: TRBD1; CDR3 DNA: TGTGCCATCAGTCGAACTGGATCCGGGACAGGGGATGGCTACACCTTC; CDR3 protein: CAISRTGSGTGDGYTF
clone size: once; J gene: TRBJ2-5; V gene: TRBV10-3; D gene: TRBD2; CDR3 DNA: TGTGCCGCCGGACTAGCGGGAGAAGAGACCCAGTACTTC; CDR3 protein: CAAGLAGEETQYF
clone size: .; J gene: TRBJ2-3; V gene: TRBV28; D gene: TRBD2; CDR3 DNA: TGTGCCAGCAGTTTCCTAGCGGGGAGCACAGATACGCAGTATTTT; CDR3 protein: CASSFLAGSTDTQYF
clone size: few; J gene: TRBJ1-3; V gene: TRBV6-5; D gene: .; CDR3 DNA: TGTGCCAGCAGCTTGACATCAGGAAACACCATATATTTT; CDR3 protein: CASSLTSGNTIYF
clone size: .; J gene: TRBJ1-6; V gene: TRBV2; D gene: .; CDR3 DNA: TGTGCCAGCAGTGAGTGGGGGGTCAATTCACCCCTCCACTTT; CDR3 protein: CASSEWGVNSPLHF
clone size: .; J gene: TRBJ1-1; V gene: TRBV2; D gene: .; CDR3 DNA: TGTGCCAGCAGTGAAGGGGGGGGCGAAGCTTTCTTT; CDR3 protein: CASSEGGGEAFF
clone size: .; J gene: TRBJ1-6; V gene: TRBV6-5; D gene: TRBD1; CDR3 DNA: TGTGCCAGCAGTTACCGGGACAGGGGAAGCTCACCCCTCCACTTT; CDR3 protein: CASSYRDRGSSPLHF
clone size: .; J gene: TRBJ1-1; V gene: TRBV27; D gene: .; CDR3 DNA: TGTGCCAGCAGTTTAGCAGGGGCCGCTGAAGCTTTCTTT; CDR3 protein: CASSLAGAAEAFF
clone size: few; J gene: TRBJ2-7; V gene: TRBV19; D gene: .; CDR3 DNA: TGTGCCAGTAGTCCCTCCCCCTCCTTGGGAGCCACCTACGAGCAGTACTTC; CDR3 protein: CASSPSPSLGATYEQYF
clone size: .; J gene: TRBJ1-3; V gene: TRBV19; D gene: .; CDR3 DNA: TGTGCCAGTAGCACTGACTCTGGAAACACCATATATTTT; CDR3 protein: CASSTDSGNTIYF
clone size: .; J gene: TRBJ1-2; V gene: TRBV30; D gene: .; CDR3 DNA: TGTGCCTGGAGTGTAGGTGGCGGGGGGCGAGGTGGCTACACCTTC; CDR3 protein: CAWSVGGGGRGGYTF
clone size: .; J gene: TRBJ1-2; V gene: TRBV6-2/TRBV6-3; D gene: TRBD1; CDR3 DNA: TGTGCCAGCAGTACCGACAGGGGCTATGGCTACACCTTC; CDR3 protein: CASSTDRGYGYTF
clone size: .; J gene: TRBJ1-1; V gene: TRBV29-1; D gene: .; CDR3 DNA: TGCAGCGCAGGACTGGGAGGTTCAGACACTGAAGCTTTCTTT; CDR3 protein: CSAGLGGSDTEAFF
clone size: .; J gene: TRBJ2-1; V gene: TRBV12-3/TRBV12-4; D gene: .; CDR3 DNA: TGTGCCAGCGACTGGGACACACACAATGAGCAGTTCTTC; CDR3 protein: CASDWDTHNEQFF
clone size: .; J gene: TRBJ2-1; V gene: TRBV2; D gene: TRBD2; CDR3 DNA: TGTGCCAGCAGTGCCGGACTAGCGGGAATATGGAATGAGCAGTTCTTC; CDR3 protein: CASSAGLAGIWNEQFF
clone size: .; J gene: TRBJ1-5; V gene: TRBV24-1; D gene: .; CDR3 DNA: TGTGCCAACGGCAGGGACAACTATCAGCCCCAGCATTTT; CDR3 protein: CANGRDNYQPQHF
clone size: .; J gene: TRBJ2-5; V gene: TRBV5-4; D gene: TRBD2; CDR3 DNA: TGTGCCAGCAGCTTGTACGGGAGGGCCCCGGAGACCCAGTACTTC; CDR3 protein: CASSLYGRAPETQYF
clone size: .; J gene: TRBJ1-6; V gene: TRBV9; D gene: .; CDR3 DNA: TGTGCCAGCAGCGGGGGCATGGGGAATAATTCACCCCTCCACTTT; CDR3 protein: CASSGGMGNNSPLHF
clone size: .; J gene: TRBJ1-1; V gene: TRBV28; D gene: .; CDR3 DNA: TGTGCCAGCAGTTTTTCGGGGATCGGGGCTTTCTTT; CDR3 protein: CASSFSGIGAFF